In its sample, the clone carrying this TCR beta chain was seen once. This sample is drawn from a study of blood T cell repertoires in COVID-19. Turning to the study itself: Samples taken during acute and convalescent COVID-19 were collected in the United States, Italy and Spain. T cells, B-cell-depleted T cells, or PBMCs supplied cDNA or gDNA.

Those enrolled in Seattle joined during active infection and were followed longitudinally afterward. As originally analysed: Nucleated cell counts were estimated from reference gene primer amplification. The method was immunoSEQ multiplex PCR; TCRdb's version includes in-frame clones alone and lacks a portion of them. For V, J and clone size, that table is used; D and trimming come from the DNA. The table has 250,000 to 300,000 clones, just over 90% seen once. The CDR3 is made up of 16 amino acids. Per the germline V gene, CDR1 is SEHNR and CDR2 is FQNEAQ (reference sequence). V lost 5 bases and J 0 bases, leaving 14 bases between the germline ends.

The sequenced sample was peripheral blood. The V call is TRBV7-9, the J call TRBJ1-5; D not resolved. The sequence came from a woman in her 30s with COVID-19, enrolled during active disease. The CDR3 region has the DNA TGTGCCAGCAGCCACTCACTGGTAGATAGCAATCAGCCCCAGCATTTT. Translation: CASSHSLVDSNQPQHF.